This TCR beta chain came from a study of identical twins. General observations from the study: Beta out-of-frame twin sharing showed a weaker excess. Clonotypes of the beta chain that were abundant in cord blood carried fewer insertions (memory repertoires showed none).

Healthy Caucasian individuals made up all the donors. This clonotype appeared many times. Its antigen remains unidentified. TCRdb reprocessed the 5' RACE reads with MiXCR, giving one entry per CDR3 protein. The sample shows about 570,000 distinct CDR3 sequences, more than 9% of them seen only once. The data were also submitted as part of a second study, on yellow fever vaccine responses in identical twins.

Sequenced: PBMCs. The clonotype originates from a woman aged 18 to 35 in good health.

Here the CDR3 reads CASSPGPAYAELFF. In DNA form, the CDR3 reads TGTGCCAGCAGCCCAGGGCCCGCGTACGCGGAGCTGTTTTTT. The chain recombines TRBV14 with TRBJ2-2, with D perhaps matching TRBD1 (5 bases). Germline V lookup: CDR1 SGHDN, CDR2 FVKESK. CDR3 length equals 14 residues. The ends were cut back, 4 bases at V and 10 bases at J, with 16 bases in the middle.